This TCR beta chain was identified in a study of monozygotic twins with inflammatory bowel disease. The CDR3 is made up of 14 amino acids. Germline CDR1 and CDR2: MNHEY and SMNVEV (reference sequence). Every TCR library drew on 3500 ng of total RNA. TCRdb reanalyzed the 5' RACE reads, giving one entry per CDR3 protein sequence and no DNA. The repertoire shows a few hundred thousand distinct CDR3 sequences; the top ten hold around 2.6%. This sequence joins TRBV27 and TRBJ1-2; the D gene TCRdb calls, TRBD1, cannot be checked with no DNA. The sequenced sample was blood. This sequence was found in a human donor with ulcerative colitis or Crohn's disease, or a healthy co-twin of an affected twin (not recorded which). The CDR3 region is CASSFSGGYSGYTF.